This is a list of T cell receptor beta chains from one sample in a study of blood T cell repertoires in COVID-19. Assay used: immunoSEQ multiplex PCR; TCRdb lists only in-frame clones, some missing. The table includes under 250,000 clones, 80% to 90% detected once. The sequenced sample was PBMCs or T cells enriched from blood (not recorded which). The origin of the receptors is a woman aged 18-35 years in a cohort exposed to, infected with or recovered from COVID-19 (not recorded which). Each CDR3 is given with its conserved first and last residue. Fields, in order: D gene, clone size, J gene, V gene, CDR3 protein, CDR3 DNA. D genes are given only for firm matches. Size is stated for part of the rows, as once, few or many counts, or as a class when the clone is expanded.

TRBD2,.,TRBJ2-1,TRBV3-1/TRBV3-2,CASSLPGLAGGVDYNEQFF,TGTGCCAGCAGCCTCCCGGGACTAGCGGGAGGAGTGGATTACAATGAGCAGTTCTTC
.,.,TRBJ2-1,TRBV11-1,CASSLRVEQFF,TGTGCCAGCAGCTTAAGAGTTGAGCAGTTCTTC
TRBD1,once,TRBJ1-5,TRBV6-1,CASSGRPGTGGQRQPQHF,TGTGCCAGCAGTGGAAGACCCGGGACAGGGGGCCAACGGCAGCCCCAGCATTTT
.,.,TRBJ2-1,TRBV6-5,CASSGEDEQFF,TGTGCCAGCAGCGGGGAAGATGAGCAGTTCTTC
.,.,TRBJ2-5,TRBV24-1,CATSDSGTGGTQYF,TGTGCCACCAGTGATTCCGGGACTGGGGGGACCCAGTACTTC
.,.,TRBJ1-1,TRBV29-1,CSVEISEAFF,TGCAGCGTTGAAATAAGCGAAGCTTTCTTT
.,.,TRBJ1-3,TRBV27,CASSLRSGNTIYF,TGTGCCAGCAGTTTACGTAGTGGAAACACCATATATTTT
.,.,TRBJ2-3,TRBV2,CASRARESTDTQYF,TGTGCCAGCAGGGCGAGGGAGAGCACAGATACGCAGTATTTT
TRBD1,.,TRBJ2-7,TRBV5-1,CASSLGTGYYEQYF,TGCGCCAGCAGCTTGGGGACAGGGTACTACGAGCAGTACTTC
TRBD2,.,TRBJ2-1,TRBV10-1,CASSRSGLAYEQFF,TGCGCCAGCAGTAGAAGCGGACTAGCGTATGAGCAGTTCTTC
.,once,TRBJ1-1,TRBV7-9,CASSSSSAEAFF,TGTGCCAGCAGCTCATCGAGCGCTGAAGCTTTCTTT
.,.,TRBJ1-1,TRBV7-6,CASSNGVGAMNTEAFF,TGTGCCAGCAGCAATGGGGTGGGGGCCATGAACACTGAAGCTTTCTTT
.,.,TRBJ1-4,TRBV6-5,CASRDSNNEKLFF,TGTGCCAGCAGGGACAGTAATAATGAAAAACTGTTTTTT
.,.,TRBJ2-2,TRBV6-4,CASSTGSPGELFF,TGTGCCAGCAGTACCGGGAGCCCCGGGGAGCTGTTTTTT
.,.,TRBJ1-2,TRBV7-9,CASSPPGQNYGYTF,TGTGCCAGCAGCCCCCCGGGACAAAACTATGGCTACACCTTC
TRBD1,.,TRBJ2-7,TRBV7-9,CASSRGQGAYEQYF,TGTGCCAGCAGCCGGGGACAGGGTGCCTACGAGCAGTACTTC
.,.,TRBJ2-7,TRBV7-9,CASSITPGDEQYF,TGTGCCAGCAGCATTACCCCAGGGGATGAGCAGTACTTC
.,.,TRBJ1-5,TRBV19,CASSPGWNQPQHF,TGTGCCAGTAGTCCGGGTTGGAATCAGCCCCAGCATTTT
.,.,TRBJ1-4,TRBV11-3,CASSLVRGYEKLFF,TGTGCCAGCAGCTTAGTTCGAGGGTACGAAAAACTGTTTTTT
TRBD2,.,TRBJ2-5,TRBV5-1,CASRRGSGDGAETQYF,TGCGCCAGCCGCCGGGGCAGCGGGGACGGGGCAGAGACCCAGTACTTC
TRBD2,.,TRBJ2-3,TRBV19,CASSKNSNVAGVRTDTQYF,TGTGCCAGTAGTAAAAACTCAAACGTAGCGGGAGTGAGAACAGATACGCAGTATTTT
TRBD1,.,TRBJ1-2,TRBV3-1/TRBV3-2,CASSQAGQGSYGYTF,TGTGCCAGCAGCCAAGCTGGACAGGGAAGCTATGGCTACACCTTC
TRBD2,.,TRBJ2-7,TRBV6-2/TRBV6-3,CASSSGGRSYEQYF,TGTGCCAGCAGCTCCGGCGGGAGAAGCTACGAGCAGTACTTC
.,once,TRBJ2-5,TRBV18,CASSPGLEETQYF,TGTGCCAGCTCACCAGGGTTGGAGGAGACCCAGTACTTC
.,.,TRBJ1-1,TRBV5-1,CASRSSTAKTEAFF,TGCGCCAGCAGATCCTCCACAGCCAAAACTGAAGCTTTCTTT
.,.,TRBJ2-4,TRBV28,CASSKSDTANIQYF,TGTGCCAGCAGTAAATCGGACACGGCGAACATTCAGTACTTC
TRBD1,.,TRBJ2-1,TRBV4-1,CASSQDAGGYNEQFF,TGCGCCAGCAGCCAAGACGCAGGGGGCTACAATGAGCAGTTCTTC
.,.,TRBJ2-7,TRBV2,CAISGVSYEQYF,TGTGCCATTTCCGGGGTTTCCTACGAGCAGTACTTC
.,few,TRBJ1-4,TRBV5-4,CASSFSLSGGNEKLFF,TGTGCCAGCAGCTTTTCACTGTCCGGAGGTAATGAAAAACTGTTTTTT
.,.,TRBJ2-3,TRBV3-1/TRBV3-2,CASSRTGLTISTDTQYF,TGTGCCAGCAGCCGAACGGGACTCACGATTAGCACAGATACGCAGTATTTT
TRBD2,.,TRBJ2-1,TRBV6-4,CASSDRTSGSNEQFF,TGTGCCAGCAGTGACAGGACTAGCGGGAGCAATGAGCAGTTCTTC
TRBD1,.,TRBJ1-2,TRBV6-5,CASSYRGQGNYGYTF,TGTGCCAGCAGTTACCGCGGACAGGGGAACTATGGCTACACCTTC
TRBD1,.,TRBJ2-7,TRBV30,CAWSVIGTGNEQYF,TGTGCCTGGAGTGTAATTGGGACAGGGAACGAGCAGTACTTC
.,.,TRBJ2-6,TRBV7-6,CASSLEAVRHTSSGANVLTF,TGTGCCAGCAGCTTAGAAGCGGTCAGACATACCAGCTCTGGGGCCAACGTCCTGACTTTC
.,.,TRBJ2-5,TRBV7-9,CASSRDYQETQYF,TGTGCCAGCAGCCGGGACTACCAAGAGACCCAGTACTTC
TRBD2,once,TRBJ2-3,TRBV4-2,CASSLERESTDTQYF,TGTGCCAGCAGCCTCGAGCGGGAGAGCACAGATACGCAGTATTTT
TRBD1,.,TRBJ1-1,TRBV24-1,CATAGQGGDEAFF,TGTGCCACCGCGGGACAGGGGGGGGATGAAGCTTTCTTT
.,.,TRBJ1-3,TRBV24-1,CATSDSRGVSGNTIYF,TGTGCCACCAGTGACTCCCGGGGGGTGTCTGGAAACACCATATATTTT
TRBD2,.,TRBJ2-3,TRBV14,CASSQSGVAGGTPTDTQYF,TGTGCCAGCAGCCAGTCGGGAGTGGCGGGGGGCACTCCCACAGATACGCAGTATTTT
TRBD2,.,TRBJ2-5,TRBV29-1,CSVEGPRLPGLAGVQETQYF,TGCAGCGTTGAAGGTCCCCGGCTACCGGGACTAGCGGGTGTCCAAGAGACCCAGTACTTC
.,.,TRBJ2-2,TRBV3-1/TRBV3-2,CASSLSGEGELFF,TGTGCCAGCAGCTTAAGCGGTGAGGGGGAGCTGTTTTTT
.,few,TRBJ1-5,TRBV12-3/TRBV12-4,CASSVEHRSQHF,TGTGCCAGCAGTGTCGAGCATCGATCCCAGCATTTT
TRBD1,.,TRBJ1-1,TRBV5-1,CASSQYAGQGNRF,TGCGCCAGCAGCCAATATGCGGGACAGGGAAATCGCTTT
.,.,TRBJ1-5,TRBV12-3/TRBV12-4,CASRQVSNQPQHF,TGTGCCAGCCGACAGGTTAGCAATCAGCCCCAGCATTTT
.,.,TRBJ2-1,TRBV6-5,CASEPPTYNEQFF,TGTGCCAGCGAGCCTCCCACCTACAATGAGCAGTTCTTC
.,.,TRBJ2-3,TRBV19,CASSTPHYTQYF,TGTGCCAGTAGTACCCCCCACTATACGCAGTATTTT
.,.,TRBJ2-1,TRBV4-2,CASSQGREEFF,TGTGCCAGCAGCCAGGGTAGAGAGGAGTTCTTC
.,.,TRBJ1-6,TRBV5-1,CASSGAGTSNSPLHF,TGCGCCAGCAGCGGCGCCGGGACAAGTAATTCACCCCTCCACTTT
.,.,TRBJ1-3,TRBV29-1,CSVDTGNTIYF,TGCAGCGTTGATACTGGAAACACCATATATTTT
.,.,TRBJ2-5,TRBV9,CASSVGVRDQETQYF,TGTGCCAGCAGCGTAGGGGTCAGGGACCAAGAGACCCAGTACTTC
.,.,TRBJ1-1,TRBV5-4,CASSFRVDTEAFF,TGTGCCAGCAGCTTTCGGGTTGACACTGAAGCTTTCTTT